The T cell receptor beta chain under discussion was sequenced for a study of blood T cell repertoires in COVID-19. With 0 bases removed from V and 4 bases from J, the gap between germline ends came to 9 bases. This CDR3 spans 14 amino acids. Germline assignment: CDR1 ENHRY and CDR2 SYGVKD. The authors' processing: Reference gene primer amplification gave estimated nucleated cell counts. Produced via immunoSEQ multiplex PCR; TCRdb's table is partial and in-frame only. V and J calls plus clone size are reproduced from that table; the DNA served to infer D and trimming. The sample lists over 25,000 clones, around 91% occurring once.

This chain joins TRBV10-3 and TRBJ1-1; no reliable D call. The sample consisted of peripheral blood. The TCR originated in a man in his sixties or seventies with active or convalescent COVID-19. The CDR3 DNA sequence: TGTGCCATCAGTGAGTCGGGCAGGTCCACTGAAGCTTTCTTT. Translated: CAISESGRSTEAFF.